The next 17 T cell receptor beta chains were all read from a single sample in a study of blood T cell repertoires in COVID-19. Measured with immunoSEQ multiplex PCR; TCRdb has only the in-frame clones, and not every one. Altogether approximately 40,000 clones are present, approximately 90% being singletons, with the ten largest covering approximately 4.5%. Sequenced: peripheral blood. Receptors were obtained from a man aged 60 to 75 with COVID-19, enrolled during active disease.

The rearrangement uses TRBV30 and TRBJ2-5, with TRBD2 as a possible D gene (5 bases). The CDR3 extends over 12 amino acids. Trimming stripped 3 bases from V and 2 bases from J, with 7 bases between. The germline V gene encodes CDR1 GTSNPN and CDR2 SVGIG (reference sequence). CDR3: CAWRTTQETQYF. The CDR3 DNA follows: TGTGCCTGGAGGACTACACAAGAGACCCAGTACTTC.

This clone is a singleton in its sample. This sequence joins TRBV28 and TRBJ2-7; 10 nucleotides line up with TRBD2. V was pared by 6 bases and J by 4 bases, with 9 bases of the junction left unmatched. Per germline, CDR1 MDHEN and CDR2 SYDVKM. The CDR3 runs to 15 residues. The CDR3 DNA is TGTGCCAGCAGATCTCTAGCGGGAGCCGCGTACGAGCAGTACTTC. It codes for CASRSLAGAAYEQYF.

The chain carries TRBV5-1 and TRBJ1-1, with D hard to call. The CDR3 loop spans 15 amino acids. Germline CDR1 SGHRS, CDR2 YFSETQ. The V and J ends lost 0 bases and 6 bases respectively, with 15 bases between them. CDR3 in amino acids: CASSLADTVIAEAFF. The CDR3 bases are TGCGCCAGCAGCTTGGCCGATACGGTGATCGCTGAAGCTTTCTTT.

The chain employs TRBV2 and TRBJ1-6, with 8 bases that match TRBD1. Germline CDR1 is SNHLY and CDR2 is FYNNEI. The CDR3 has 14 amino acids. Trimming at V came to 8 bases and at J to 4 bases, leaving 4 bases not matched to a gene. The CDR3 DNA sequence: TGTGCCAGCCGGCAGGGGGCATATAATTCACCCCTCCACTTT. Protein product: CASRQGAYNSPLHF.

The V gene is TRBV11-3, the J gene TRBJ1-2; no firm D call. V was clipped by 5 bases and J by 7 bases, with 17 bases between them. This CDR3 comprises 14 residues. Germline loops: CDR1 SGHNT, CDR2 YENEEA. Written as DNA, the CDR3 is TGTGCCAGCAGCCAGCCCGGTGGAGTCCGTGGCTACACCTTC. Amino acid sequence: CASSQPGGVRGYTF.

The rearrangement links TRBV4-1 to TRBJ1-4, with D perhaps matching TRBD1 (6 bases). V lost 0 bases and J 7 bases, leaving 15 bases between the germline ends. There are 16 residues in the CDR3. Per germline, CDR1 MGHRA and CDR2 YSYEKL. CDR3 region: CASSQEGRGGLEKLFF. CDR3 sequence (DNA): TGCGCCAGCAGCCAAGAGGGTAGAGGGGGTCTTGAAAAACTGTTTTTT.

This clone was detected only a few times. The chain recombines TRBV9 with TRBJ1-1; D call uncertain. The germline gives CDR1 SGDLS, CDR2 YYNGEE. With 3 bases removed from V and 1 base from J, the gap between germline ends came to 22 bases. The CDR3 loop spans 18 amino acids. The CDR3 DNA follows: TGTGCCAGCAGCGGAATACCGGGAGAACTTAATGAGAACACTGAAGCTTTCTTT. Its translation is CASSGIPGELNENTEAFF.

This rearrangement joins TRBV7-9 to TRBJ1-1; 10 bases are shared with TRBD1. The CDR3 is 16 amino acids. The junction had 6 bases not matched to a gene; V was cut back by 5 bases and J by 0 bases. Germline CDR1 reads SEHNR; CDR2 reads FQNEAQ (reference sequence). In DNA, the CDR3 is TGTGCCAGCAGCGAGAGACAGGGGGCCATGAACACTGAAGCTTTCTTT. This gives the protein CASSERQGAMNTEAFF.

The CDR3 loop is CASTSGGREPQHF. The CDR3 DNA follows: TGTGCCAGCACTTCTGGGGGCCGTGAGCCCCAGCATTTT. The J gene is TRBJ1-5, the V gene TRBV3-1 (or the pseudogene TRBV3-2), with D tentatively TRBD1 (6 bases). Germline assignment: CDR1 LGHDT and CDR2 YNNKEL (reference sequence). V was cut by 7 bases and J by 8 bases, with 15 bases left in between. The CDR3 sequence is 13 residues long.

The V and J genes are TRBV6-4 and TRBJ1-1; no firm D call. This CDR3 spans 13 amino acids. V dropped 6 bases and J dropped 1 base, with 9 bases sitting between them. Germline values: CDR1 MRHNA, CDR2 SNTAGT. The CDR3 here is CASRTTANTEAFF. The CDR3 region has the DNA TGTGCCAGCAGGACCACAGCGAACACTGAAGCTTTCTTT.

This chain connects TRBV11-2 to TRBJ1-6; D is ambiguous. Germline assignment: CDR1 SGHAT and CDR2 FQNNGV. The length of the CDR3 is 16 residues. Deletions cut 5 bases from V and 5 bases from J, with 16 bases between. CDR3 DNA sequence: TGTGCCAGCAGCGGCGGGATATCTCCTGATAATTCACCCCTCCACTTT. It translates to CASSGGISPDNSPLHF.

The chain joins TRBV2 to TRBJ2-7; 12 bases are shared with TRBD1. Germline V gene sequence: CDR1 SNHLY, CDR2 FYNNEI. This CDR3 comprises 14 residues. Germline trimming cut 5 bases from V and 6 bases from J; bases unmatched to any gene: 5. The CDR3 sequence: CASSRGTGGFEQYF. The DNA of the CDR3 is TGTGCCAGCAGTCGAGGGACAGGGGGCTTCGAGCAGTACTTC.

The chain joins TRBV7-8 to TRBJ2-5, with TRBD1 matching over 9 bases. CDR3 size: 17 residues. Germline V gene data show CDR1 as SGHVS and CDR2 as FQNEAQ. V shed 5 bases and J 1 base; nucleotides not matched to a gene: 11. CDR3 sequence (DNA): TGTGCCAGCAGCAATATCCGGGACAGGGCATTCCAAGAGACCCAGTACTTC. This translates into CASSNIRDRAFQETQYF.

The CDR3: CASSFPGTASNVYSNQPQHF. The CDR3 DNA is TGTGCCAGCAGTTTCCCAGGGACAGCTTCAAATGTTTATAGCAATCAGCCCCAGCATTTT. The V and J genes are TRBV28 and TRBJ1-5, with 7 bases that match TRBD1. Germline CDR1 and CDR2: MDHEN and SYDVKM. The CDR3 consists of 20 residues. With 3 bases clipped from V and 0 bases from J, the junction kept 17 bases outside the gene matches.

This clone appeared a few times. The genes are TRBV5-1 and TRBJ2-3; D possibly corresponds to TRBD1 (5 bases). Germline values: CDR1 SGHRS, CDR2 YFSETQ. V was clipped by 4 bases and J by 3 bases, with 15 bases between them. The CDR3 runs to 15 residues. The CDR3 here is CASSRFRVDTDTQYF. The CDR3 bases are TGCGCCAGCAGCCGGTTCAGGGTTGATACAGATACGCAGTATTTT. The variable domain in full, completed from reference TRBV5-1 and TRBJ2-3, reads KAGVTQTPRYLIKTRGQQVTLSCSPISGHRSVSWYQQTPGQGLQFLFEYFSETQRNKGNFPGRFSGRQFSNSRSEMNVSTLELGDSALYLCASSRFRVDTDTQYFGPGTRLTVL.

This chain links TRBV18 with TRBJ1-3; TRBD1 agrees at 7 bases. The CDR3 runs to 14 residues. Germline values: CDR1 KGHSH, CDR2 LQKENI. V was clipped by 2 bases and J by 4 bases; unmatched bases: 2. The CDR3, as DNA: TGTGCCAGCTCACCAGGGACAGCCGGAAACACCATATATTTT. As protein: CASSPGTAGNTIYF. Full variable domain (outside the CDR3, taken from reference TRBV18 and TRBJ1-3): NAGVMQNPRHLVRRRGQEARLRCSPMKGHSHVYWYRQLPEEGLKFMVYLQKENIIDESGMPKERFSAEFPKEGPSILRIQQVVRGDSAAYFCASSPGTAGNTIYFGEGSWLTVV.

CDR3 protein: CAWSTRDSAEAFF. The DNA of the CDR3 is TGTGCCTGGAGTACCCGGGACAGTGCTGAAGCTTTCTTT. The chain is built from TRBV30 and TRBJ1-1; TRBD1 agrees at 7 bases. J was trimmed by 6 bases and V by 2 bases; bases with no gene match: 6. This CDR3 comprises 13 residues. Per the germline V gene, CDR1 is GTSNPN and CDR2 is SVGIG (reference sequence). The full variable domain, rest sourced from reference TRBV30 and TRBJ1-1, is SQTIHQWPATLVQPVGSPLSLECTVEGTSNPNLYWYRQAAGRGLQLLFYSVGIGQISSEVPQNLSASRPQDRQFILSSKKLLLSDSGFYLCAWSTRDSAEAFFGQGTRLTVV.